This T cell receptor beta chain was found in a study of T-cell reconstitution after alpha-beta-depleted transplantation in children (dated by TCRdb to the mid-2010s). Background for the entire study: Using TCR repertoire profiling, the study followed T-cell immune reconstitution in a quantitative way in children after TCRalphabeta/CD19-depleted allogeneic hematopoietic cell transplantation. Overall study outcomes, separate from this receptor: The high TCRbeta diversity at day 60 in some patients was ascribed to recipient T cells and intrathymic progenitors that had survived conditioning. The frequencies of hyperexpanded clones fell over the following months, and after one year, T-cell counts and TCRbeta diversity were mostly attributed to newly produced T cells. About two months after transplant, the apparently early recovery of alphabetaT-cell counts reportedly depended on just several hundred clones that had expanded rapidly and came from non-depleted graft cells.

Taken with the paper, the label for treatment or condition translates to: allogeneic hematopoietic cell transplantation with graft depleted of TCRalphabeta T cells and CD19 B cells. Transplant recipients were children who received TCRalphabeta/CD19-depleted allogeneic hematopoietic cell grafts. The protocol used for the library was PCR. This sample was sequenced with an Illumina HiSeq 2500. To normalize quantification of the TCRbeta repertoire, the TCR libraries were built with molecular barcoding that relied on unique molecular identifiers. TCRdb trimmed the raw reads at Q25, called clones with MiXCR and kept productive beta chains. For every CDR3 protein sequence, its rows merge into one entry that carries the most common genes and DNA. Present in this sample are roughly 310,000 distinct CDR3 sequences, more than 20% of which were seen just once. 9.5% to 13% of the sample is held by the ten biggest clonotypes.

According to the germline V gene, CDR1 reads MGHDK and CDR2 reads SYGVNS. V drops 2 bases and J drops 0 bases, leaving 5 bases in between. The CDR3 spans 14 residues, from the cysteine through the phenylalanine. Of the read, only the CDR3 DNA is kept; its 42 bases are in frame from base 1. This clonotype showed up just a few times. No cognate antigen has been identified for it. No much larger clonotype is one base removed from it; base qualities were not supplied. The sequence joins TRBV25-1 to TRBJ2-1; the D gene assignment is ambiguous. The receptor was derived from a male patient between 10 and 17 years old who had a stem cell transplant for acute lymphoblastic leukemia, so the T cells may come from the graft donor. The source material was PBMCs, mostly from graft donor cells, sampled 180 days after TCRalphabeta/CD19-depleted stem cell transplant. The DNA is TGTGCCAGCAGTGAAGCGCCCTCCTACAATGAGCAGTTCTTC. Protein translation: CASSEAPSYNEQFF.